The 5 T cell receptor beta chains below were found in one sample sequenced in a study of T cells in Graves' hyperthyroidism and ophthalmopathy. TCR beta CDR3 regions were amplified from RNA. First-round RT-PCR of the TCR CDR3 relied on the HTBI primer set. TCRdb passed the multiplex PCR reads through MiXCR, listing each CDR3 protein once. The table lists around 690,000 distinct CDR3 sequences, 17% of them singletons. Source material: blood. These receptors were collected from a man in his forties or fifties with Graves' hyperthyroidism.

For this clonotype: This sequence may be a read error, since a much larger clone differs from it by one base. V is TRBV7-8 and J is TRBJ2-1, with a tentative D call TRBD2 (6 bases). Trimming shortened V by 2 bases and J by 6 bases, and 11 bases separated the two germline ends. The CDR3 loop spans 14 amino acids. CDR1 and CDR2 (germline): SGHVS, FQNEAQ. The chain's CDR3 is CASSLNWRANEQFF. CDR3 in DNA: TGTGCCAGCAGCTTAAACTGGAGGGCCAATGAGCAGTTCTTC.

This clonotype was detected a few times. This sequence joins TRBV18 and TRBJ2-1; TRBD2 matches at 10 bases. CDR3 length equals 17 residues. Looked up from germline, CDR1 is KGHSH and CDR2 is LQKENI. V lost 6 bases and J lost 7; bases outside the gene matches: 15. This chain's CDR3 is CASSRTSGQSGGNEQFF. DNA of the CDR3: TGTGCCAGCTCCAGGACTAGCGGCCAATCAGGAGGGAATGAGCAGTTCTTC.

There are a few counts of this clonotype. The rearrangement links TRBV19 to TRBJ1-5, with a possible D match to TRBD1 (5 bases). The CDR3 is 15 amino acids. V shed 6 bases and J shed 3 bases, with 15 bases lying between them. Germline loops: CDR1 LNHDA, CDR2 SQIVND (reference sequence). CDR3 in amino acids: CASRLGGGTNQPQHF. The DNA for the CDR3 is TGTGCCAGTAGGCTGGGCGGGGGTACCAATCAGCCCCAGCATTTT.

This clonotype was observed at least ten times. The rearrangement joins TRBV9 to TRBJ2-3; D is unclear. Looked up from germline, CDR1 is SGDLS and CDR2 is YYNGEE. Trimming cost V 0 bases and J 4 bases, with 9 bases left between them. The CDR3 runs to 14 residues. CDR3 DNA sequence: TGTGCCAGCAGCGTAGAAGCGAGAGCAGATACGCAGTATTTT. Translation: CASSVEARADTQYF.

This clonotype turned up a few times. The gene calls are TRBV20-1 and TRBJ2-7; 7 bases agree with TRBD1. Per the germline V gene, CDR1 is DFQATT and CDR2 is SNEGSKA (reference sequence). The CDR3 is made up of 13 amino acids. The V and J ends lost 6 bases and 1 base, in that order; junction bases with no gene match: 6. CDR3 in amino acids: CSARDSNSYEQYF. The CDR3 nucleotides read TGCAGTGCCCGGGACAGTAATTCCTACGAGCAGTACTTC.